One sample yielded the 27 T cell receptor beta chains listed below, sequenced in a study of sequential checkpoint blockade in melanoma. Treatment denoted: randomized to nivolumab then ipilimumab (arm A) or the reverse (arm B). Sequenced by immunoSEQ multiplex PCR; TCRdb stores in-frame clones only, minus some. The data hold approximately 37,000 clones, with over 30% observed a single time. The material sequenced was tumor tissue (inferred from file names), taken from a patient given nivolumab and ipilimumab in sequence. Source of these receptors: a human donor with melanoma.

This clone was seen a handful of times. The chain employs TRBV6-8 and TRBJ1-2, with a possible D match to TRBD1 (6 bases). V was cut by 0 bases and J by 5 bases, with 13 bases left in between. Germline CDR1 and CDR2: MNHGY and SAAAGT. The CDR3 contains 15 residues. CDR3 sequence reads: CASSYSEGDLYGYTF. Written as DNA, the CDR3 is TGTGCCAGCAGTTACTCGGAGGGGGATCTATATGGCTACACCTTC.

V and J are TRBV5-1 and TRBJ2-1; 9 bases line up with TRBD1. The CDR3 length is 15 residues. The germline V gene has CDR1 SGHRS and CDR2 YFSETQ. V gave up 1 base and J gave up 2 bases; unmatched junction bases: 1. The CDR3 DNA is TGCGCCAGCAGCTTGTACAGGGGGCCCTACAATGAGCAGTTCTTC. Residues: CASSLYRGPYNEQFF.

The rearrangement joins TRBV30 to TRBJ1-3, with D unclear. The CDR3 sequence is 12 residues long. The ends were cut back, 0 bases at V and 4 bases at J, with 4 bases in the middle. CDR1 is GTSNPN and CDR2 is SVGIG in the germline V gene (reference sequence). The CDR3 sequence is CAWSVAGNTIYF. In DNA form, the CDR3 reads TGTGCCTGGAGTGTAGCGGGAAACACCATATATTTT.

The CDR3 here is CASSPGGNEQYF. Here the CDR3 DNA reads TGTGCCAGCTCACCGGGGGGGAACGAGCAGTACTTC. The chain employs TRBV18 and TRBJ2-7, with 7 nucleotides matching TRBD2. The trim removed 3 bases at V and 5 bases at J, leaving 1 base unmatched. The CDR3 contains 12 residues. Germline V gives CDR1 KGHSH, CDR2 LQKENI.

The J gene is TRBJ2-5, the V gene TRBV7-6; D is possibly TRBD1 (7 bases). Trimming pared 5 bases from V and 2 bases from J, leaving 18 bases between. This CDR3 is 16 amino acids long. The germline gives CDR1 SGHVS, CDR2 FNYEAQ. CDR3 in DNA: TGTGCCAGCAGCGGGGGGCCAGGGGGAGCGCAAGAGACCCAGTACTTC. It codes for CASSGGPGGAQETQYF.

This clone came up a few times. This CDR3 is CASSVYGEDEQYF. CDR3 in DNA: TGTGCCAGCAGCGTATACGGGGAAGACGAGCAGTACTTC. The chain links TRBV9 to TRBJ2-7, with D perhaps matching TRBD2 (5 bases). Per germline, CDR1 SGDLS and CDR2 YYNGEE. V was trimmed by 1 base and J by 5 bases, leaving 10 bases between them. This CDR3 region has 13 residues.

The CDR3 DNA reads as TGTGCCACCAGCCTCCTGAGGGGACCTTCCTACGAGCAGTACTTC. Translated: CATSLLRGPSYEQYF. This chain joins TRBV15 and TRBJ2-7; D may be TRBD1 or TRBD2 (5 bases each). In germline, CDR1 is LNHNV, CDR2 YYDKDF (reference sequence). V lost 5 bases and J 1 base, leaving 15 bases between the germline ends. The CDR3 has 15 amino acids.

This clone showed up just a few times. This chain connects TRBV7-1 to TRBJ1-6; D is unclear. TRBV7-1 is identified as an open reading frame with a role that is uncertain. CDR3 size: 13 residues. The germline V and J ends were trimmed by 4 bases and 12 bases, with 13 bases remaining between them. CDR3 loop: CASSLDPPLPLHF. The CDR3 bases are TGTGCCAGCAGCTTAGATCCACCACTACCCCTCCACTTT.

The V call is TRBV29-1, the J call TRBJ1-4; D is uncertain. Germline V lookup: CDR1 SQVTM, CDR2 ANQGSEA. CDR3 length: 12 residues. Between the trimmed V and J ends, which lost 4 bases and 12 bases, there was a span of 15 bases. The CDR3 bases are TGCAGCGTTGCAGGTGGGGTCGGAGAACTGTTTTTT. Its translation is CSVAGGVGELFF.

This clone was picked up one time. The V gene is TRBV14, the J gene TRBJ2-6, with D hard to call. The V gene's germline CDR1 is SGHDN and CDR2 FVKESK. V was cut by 0 bases and J by 0 bases, with 15 bases left in between. This CDR3 spans 19 amino acids. CDR3 loop: CASSQERRYSPSGANVLTF. The CDR3 DNA sequence: TGTGCCAGCAGCCAAGAGAGAAGATATTCCCCCTCTGGGGCCAACGTCCTGACTTTC.

This clone was observed a few times. The DNA of the CDR3 is TGTGCCAGCAGCTGGTTGAACACCGGGGAGCTGTTTTTT. Protein: CASSWLNTGELFF. The chain recombines TRBV6-8 with TRBJ2-2; D unclear. Germline V gene sequence: CDR1 MNHGY, CDR2 SAAAGT. V dropped 6 bases and J dropped 1 base, with 6 bases sitting between them. The length of the CDR3 is 13 residues.

The chain couples TRBV5-1 to TRBJ1-4; TRBD1 is a possible D gene (6 bases). In germline, CDR1 is SGHRS, CDR2 YFSETQ. This CDR3 spans 14 amino acids. Trimming pared 4 bases from V and 5 bases from J, leaving 12 bases between. CDR3 coding DNA: TGCGCCAGCAGCATCGGGACACTGAATGAAAAACTGTTTTTT. This translates into CASSIGTLNEKLFF.

The chain recombines TRBV5-1 with TRBJ2-6; D is unclear. In germline, CDR1 is SGHRS, CDR2 YFSETQ. V was cut by 0 bases and J by 0 bases, with 4 bases left in between. This CDR3 is built from 15 residues. Written as DNA, the CDR3 is TGCGCCAGCAGCTTGGTAAGCTCTGGGGCCAACGTCCTGACTTTC. Its protein is CASSLVSSGANVLTF.

The genes are TRBV7-2 and TRBJ1-6; 7 bases fit TRBD1. Trimming took 10 bases from V and 7 from J; bases not matched to a gene: 7. From germline, CDR1 is SGHTA and CDR2 FQGNSA. The CDR3 runs to 13 residues. As DNA, the CDR3 is TGTGCCACGGCCCGGGACAGAAATTCACCCCTCCACTTT. This encodes CATARDRNSPLHF.

The V call is TRBV19, the J call TRBJ1-1; 7 positions agree with TRBD1. The J segment lost 1 base and the V segment lost 6 bases, leaving 11 bases of the junction unmatched. Germline loops: CDR1 LNHDA, CDR2 SQIVND (reference sequence). The CDR3 loop spans 16 amino acids. The chain's CDR3 is CASSLDPYRGNTEAFF. CDR3 bases: TGTGCCAGTAGCCTCGACCCGTACAGGGGGAACACTGAAGCTTTCTTT.

A few counts support this clone. The rearrangement joins TRBV11-3 to TRBJ2-1; D remains ambiguous. Germline CDR1 SGHNT, CDR2 YENEEA. The ends were cut back, 5 bases at V and 1 base at J, with 9 bases in the middle. The CDR3 is 14 amino acids. In DNA form, the CDR3 reads TGTGCCAGCAGCCGAGGCGGTTCCTACAATGAGCAGTTCTTC. It is translated as CASSRGGSYNEQFF.

This clone was picked up a small number of times. V usage is TRBV1 and J usage is TRBJ1-4; the table's TRBD1 call for D was not verified on the DNA. TRBV1 is listed as a pseudogene. This CDR3 is 14 amino acids long. The CDR3 nucleotides are TGCGCCAGCAGCCAAGGACAGGGCGTCGGAAAACTGTTTTTT. Translation gives CASSQGQGVGKLFF.

The chain is built from TRBV11-3 and TRBJ1-5; D call uncertain. The germline CDR1 and CDR2 sequences are SGHNT and YENEEA. The CDR3 has 14 amino acids. V lost 1 base and J 2 bases, leaving 6 bases between the germline ends. CDR3 loop: CASSLGGRNQPQHF. The DNA of the CDR3 is TGTGCCAGCAGCTTAGGCGGACGCAATCAGCCCCAGCATTTT.

This clone was recorded at least ten times. The chain carries TRBV11-3 and TRBJ1-6, with D possibly being TRBD1 (6 bases). Trimming removed 6 bases from V and 4 bases from J, with 10 bases in between. The CDR3 runs 14 residues. Germline CDR1 is SGHNT and CDR2 is YENEEA. CDR3: CASRGGGYNSPLHF. The DNA for the CDR3 is TGTGCCAGCAGGGGGGGCGGTTATAATTCACCCCTCCACTTT.

The rearrangement joins TRBV18 to TRBJ2-7; D call uncertain. The CDR3 consists of 16 residues. Germline V CDR1 and CDR2: KGHSH, LQKENI. V was clipped by 5 bases and J by 0 bases, with 17 bases between them. In nucleotides, the CDR3 is TGTGCCAGCTCAGAGTCCGCGGCAACGGCCTCCTACGAGCAGTACTTC. Its translation is CASSESAATASYEQYF.

The gene calls are TRBV6-8 and TRBJ2-7; D remains ambiguous. The V end was cut by 5 bases, the J end by 0 bases, with 11 bases between. This CDR3 is 14 amino acids long. The germline V gene encodes CDR1 MNHGY and CDR2 SAAAGT. CDR3 DNA sequence: TGTGCCAGCAGTCCTTCCGGGTCCTCCTACGAGCAGTACTTC. It codes for CASSPSGSSYEQYF.

J is TRBJ2-1 and V is TRBV9; D is uncertain. The CDR3 is made up of 12 amino acids. The germline gives CDR1 SGDLS, CDR2 YYNGEE. V lost 5 bases and J 5 bases, leaving 8 bases between the germline ends. CDR3 residues: CASRGRDNEQFF. CDR3 nucleotide sequence: TGTGCCAGCAGAGGACGGGACAATGAGCAGTTCTTC.

This clone was recorded a few times. The chain uses TRBV11-3 and TRBJ2-3; 9 bases align to TRBD1. The V gene's germline CDR1 is SGHNT and CDR2 YENEEA. Trimming at V came to 5 bases and at J to 3 bases, leaving 6 bases not matched to a gene. The CDR3 is 15 amino acids. In nucleotides, the CDR3 is TGTGCCAGCAGCCGAGGGACAGGGTGGACAGATACGCAGTATTTT. Translated, it gives CASSRGTGWTDTQYF.

About this clone itself: Other nucleotide sequences in the sample specify the same CDR3. The V gene is TRBV14, the J gene TRBJ2-2; 13 bases are shared with TRBD2. V shed 5 bases and J 4 bases; nucleotides not matched to a gene: 1. CDR1 is SGHDN and CDR2 is FVKESK in the germline V gene. CDR3 length: 15 amino acids. In DNA, the CDR3 is TGTGCCAGCAGCGGACTAGCGGGGGCCACCGGGGAGCTGTTTTTT. The encoded protein is CASSGLAGATGELFF. The variable domain in full, with the rest retrieved from reference TRBV14 and TRBJ2-2, is EAGVTQFPSHSVIEKGQTVTLRCDPISGHDNLYWYRRVMGKEIKFLLHFVKESKQDESGMPNNRFLAERTGGTYSTLKVQPAELEDSGVYFCASSGLAGATGELFFGEGSRLTVL.

V is TRBV9 and J is TRBJ1-2; the D is unclear. Trimming left V 2 bases short and J 1 base short, with 15 bases between. Looked up from germline, CDR1 is SGDLS and CDR2 is YYNGEE. This CDR3 comprises 16 residues. This CDR3 reads CASSVPSSSNNYGYTF. CDR3 nucleotides: TGTGCCAGCAGCGTTCCCTCCAGCTCTAATAACTATGGCTACACCTTC.

V is TRBV18 and J is TRBJ1-2; TRBD1 matches at 7 bases. After removal of 3 bases from V and 3 bases from J, the junction contained 7 bases not matched to a gene. Germline CDR1 is KGHSH and CDR2 is LQKENI. CDR3 size: 15 residues. Here the CDR3 DNA reads TGTGCCAGCTCACCCTCGACAGGGTCAGACTATGGCTACACCTTC. Its translation is CASSPSTGSDYGYTF.

The chain carries TRBV18 and TRBJ2-3; tentative D call: TRBD2 (5 bases). The V end was cut by 1 base, the J end by 1 base, with 6 bases between. Germline CDR1 and CDR2: KGHSH and LQKENI. The length of the CDR3 is 14 residues. In DNA form, the CDR3 reads TGTGCCAGCTCACCACGAGCGGGCACAGATACGCAGTATTTT. Translating gives CASSPRAGTDTQYF. The full variable domain, with the rest looked up from reference TRBV18 and TRBJ2-3, is NAGVMQNPRHLVRRRGQEARLRCSPMKGHSHVYWYRQLPEEGLKFMVYLQKENIIDESGMPKERFSAEFPKEGPSILRIQQVVRGDSAAYFCASSPRAGTDTQYFGPGTRLTVL.